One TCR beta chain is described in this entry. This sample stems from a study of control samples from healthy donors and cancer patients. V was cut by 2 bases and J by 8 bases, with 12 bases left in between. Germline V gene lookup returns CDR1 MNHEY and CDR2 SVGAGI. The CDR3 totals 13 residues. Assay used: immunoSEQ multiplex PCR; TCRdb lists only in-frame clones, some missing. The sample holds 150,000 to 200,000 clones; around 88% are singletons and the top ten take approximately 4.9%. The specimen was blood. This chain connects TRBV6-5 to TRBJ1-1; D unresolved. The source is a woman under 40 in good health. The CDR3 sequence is CASSYGERTEAFF. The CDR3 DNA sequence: TGTGCCAGCAGTTACGGAGAGAGAACCGAAGCTTTCTTT.